This TCR beta chain was sequenced in a study of shared clonotypes between healthy human individuals. TCRdb's copy holds only in-frame clones and misses some; the assay was immunoSEQ multiplex PCR. The sample yields 2 million to 3 million clones, over 85% seen once. The study, taken as a whole, reports: What naive subsets generally showed was a larger estimated richness than memory subsets showed.

CDR1 is MDHEN and CDR2 is SYDVKM in the germline V gene. V lost 8 bases and J 2 bases, leaving 16 bases between the germline ends. This CDR3 is built from 14 residues. As for this clone: The antigen remains undetermined.

The sequencing sample was made of naive CD4+ T cells from PBMCs. The sample's subset: CD45RA+ positively selected. This TCR derives from a man between 18 and 29 years old in good health. Some clones in this sample may be carry-over from other donors' samples. V and J are TRBV28 and TRBJ2-7; no clear D gene. CDR3 in amino acids: CASHTSGPAYEQYF. CDR3 DNA sequence: TGTGCCAGCCATACGTCAGGACCAGCCTACGAGCAGTACTTC.